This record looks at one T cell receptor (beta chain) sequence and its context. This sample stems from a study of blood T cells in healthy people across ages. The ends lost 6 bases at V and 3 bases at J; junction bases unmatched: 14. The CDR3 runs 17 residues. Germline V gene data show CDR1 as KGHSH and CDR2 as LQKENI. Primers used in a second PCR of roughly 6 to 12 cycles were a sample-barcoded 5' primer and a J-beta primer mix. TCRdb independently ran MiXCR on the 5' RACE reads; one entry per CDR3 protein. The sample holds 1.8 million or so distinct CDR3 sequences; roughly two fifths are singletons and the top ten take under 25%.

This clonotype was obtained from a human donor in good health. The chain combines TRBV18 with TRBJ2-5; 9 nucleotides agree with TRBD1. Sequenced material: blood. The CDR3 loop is CASSLQTGTGREETQYF. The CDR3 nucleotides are TGTGCCAGCTCCCTACAAACCGGGACAGGGAGGGAAGAGACCCAGTACTTC.